This passage covers 8 T cell receptor beta chains from one sample sequenced in a study of T cells in Graves' hyperthyroidism and ophthalmopathy. The investigators amplified TCR beta CDR3 regions from RNA transcripts. A first-round RT-PCR of the TCR CDR3 used the HTBI primer set. In TCRdb, the multiplex PCR reads were re-called with MiXCR into one record per CDR3 protein. The sample carries around 190,000 distinct CDR3 sequences, around a sixth recorded once. Sequenced material: blood. These receptors came from a woman aged 45-65 years with Graves' hyperthyroidism.

This clonotype was counted at least ten times. Here the CDR3 reads CASSTRTEANYGYTF. CDR3 sequence (DNA): TGTGCCAGCAGCACCCGGACCGAAGCTAACTATGGCTACACCTTC. The chain joins TRBV13 to TRBJ1-2; D is ambiguous. Trimming cost V 5 bases and J 0 bases, with 13 bases left between them. The germline V gene encodes CDR1 PRHDT and CDR2 FYEKMQ (reference sequence). The CDR3 extends over 15 amino acids.

This clonotype was found many times. CDR3 nucleotides: TGTGCCAGCAGTTTACGGCTAGTGAGTGGCTACACCTTC. This encodes CASSLRLVSGYTF. The chain is built from TRBV12-3 or TRBV12-4 and TRBJ1-2; D is undetermined. With 2 bases removed from V and 7 bases from J, the gap between germline ends came to 11 bases. This CDR3 is built from 13 residues.

This clonotype came up many times. This chain connects TRBV27 to TRBJ1-1; tentatively, D is TRBD1 (5 bases). The V end lost 9 bases, the J end lost 1 base, and 15 bases lay between the germline ends. This CDR3 comprises 14 residues. The V gene's germline CDR1 is MNHEY and CDR2 SMNVEV (reference sequence). For the CDR3, the DNA is TGTGCCAGTAGGCCTCGGGGGGGGAACACTGAAGCTTTCTTT. Amino acids: CASRPRGGNTEAFF.

This clonotype was counted ten times or more. The V and J genes are TRBV20-1 and TRBJ2-3; 10 positions match TRBD2. Looked up from germline, CDR1 is DFQATT and CDR2 is SNEGSKA (reference sequence). The CDR3 totals 12 residues. This CDR3 is CRLAGALDTQYF. The CDR3, as DNA: TGCAGGCTAGCGGGAGCGCTAGATACGCAGTATTTT.

Note on this clonotype: This may come from a read error, since a much larger clone is one base off. The rearrangement joins TRBV7-3 to TRBJ2-5; 8 nucleotides align to TRBD1. The DNA end is more similar to TRBJ2-1, so the J call may be wrong. Germline loops: CDR1 SGHTA, CDR2 FQGTGA. The CDR3 loop spans 15 amino acids. CDR3 nucleotide sequence: TGTGCCAGCAGCTTTAATGCTGCACAGGGGGAGACCCAGTTCTTC. Protein sequence: CASSFNAAQGETQFF.

This clonotype appeared a few times. The chain employs TRBV19 and TRBJ1-1, with D uncertain. The V and J ends lost 7 bases and 5 bases respectively, with 11 bases between them. Germline-derived CDR1 and CDR2 are LNHDA and SQIVND (reference sequence). The CDR3 has 12 amino acids. The CDR3 loop is CASTFGDTEAFF. In nucleotides, the CDR3 is TGTGCCAGTACTTTCGGGGATACTGAAGCTTTCTTT.

This clonotype was seen repeatedly, ten times or more. The V gene is TRBV20-1, the J gene TRBJ2-1; 11 nucleotides line up with TRBD2. Germline V gives CDR1 DFQATT, CDR2 SNEGSKA (reference sequence). CDR3 length: 18 amino acids. With V trimmed by 1 base and J by 8 bases, 16 bases remained unmatched. The CDR3 here is CSARVNWGTSGRTDEQFF. As DNA, the CDR3 is TGCAGTGCTAGAGTCAATTGGGGCACTAGCGGGAGAACAGATGAGCAGTTCTTC.

This clonotype was detected only a few times. The chain uses TRBV9 and TRBJ1-1, with D tentatively TRBD1 (5 bases). The CDR3 extends over 16 amino acids. The germline V gene has CDR1 SGDLS and CDR2 YYNGEE. The V and J ends lost 0 bases and 9 bases respectively, with 21 bases between them. In DNA form, the CDR3 reads TGTGCCAGCAGCGTAGCGGGGACGATGAACACTGATAAAGCTTTCTTT. This gives the protein CASSVAGTMNTDKAFF.